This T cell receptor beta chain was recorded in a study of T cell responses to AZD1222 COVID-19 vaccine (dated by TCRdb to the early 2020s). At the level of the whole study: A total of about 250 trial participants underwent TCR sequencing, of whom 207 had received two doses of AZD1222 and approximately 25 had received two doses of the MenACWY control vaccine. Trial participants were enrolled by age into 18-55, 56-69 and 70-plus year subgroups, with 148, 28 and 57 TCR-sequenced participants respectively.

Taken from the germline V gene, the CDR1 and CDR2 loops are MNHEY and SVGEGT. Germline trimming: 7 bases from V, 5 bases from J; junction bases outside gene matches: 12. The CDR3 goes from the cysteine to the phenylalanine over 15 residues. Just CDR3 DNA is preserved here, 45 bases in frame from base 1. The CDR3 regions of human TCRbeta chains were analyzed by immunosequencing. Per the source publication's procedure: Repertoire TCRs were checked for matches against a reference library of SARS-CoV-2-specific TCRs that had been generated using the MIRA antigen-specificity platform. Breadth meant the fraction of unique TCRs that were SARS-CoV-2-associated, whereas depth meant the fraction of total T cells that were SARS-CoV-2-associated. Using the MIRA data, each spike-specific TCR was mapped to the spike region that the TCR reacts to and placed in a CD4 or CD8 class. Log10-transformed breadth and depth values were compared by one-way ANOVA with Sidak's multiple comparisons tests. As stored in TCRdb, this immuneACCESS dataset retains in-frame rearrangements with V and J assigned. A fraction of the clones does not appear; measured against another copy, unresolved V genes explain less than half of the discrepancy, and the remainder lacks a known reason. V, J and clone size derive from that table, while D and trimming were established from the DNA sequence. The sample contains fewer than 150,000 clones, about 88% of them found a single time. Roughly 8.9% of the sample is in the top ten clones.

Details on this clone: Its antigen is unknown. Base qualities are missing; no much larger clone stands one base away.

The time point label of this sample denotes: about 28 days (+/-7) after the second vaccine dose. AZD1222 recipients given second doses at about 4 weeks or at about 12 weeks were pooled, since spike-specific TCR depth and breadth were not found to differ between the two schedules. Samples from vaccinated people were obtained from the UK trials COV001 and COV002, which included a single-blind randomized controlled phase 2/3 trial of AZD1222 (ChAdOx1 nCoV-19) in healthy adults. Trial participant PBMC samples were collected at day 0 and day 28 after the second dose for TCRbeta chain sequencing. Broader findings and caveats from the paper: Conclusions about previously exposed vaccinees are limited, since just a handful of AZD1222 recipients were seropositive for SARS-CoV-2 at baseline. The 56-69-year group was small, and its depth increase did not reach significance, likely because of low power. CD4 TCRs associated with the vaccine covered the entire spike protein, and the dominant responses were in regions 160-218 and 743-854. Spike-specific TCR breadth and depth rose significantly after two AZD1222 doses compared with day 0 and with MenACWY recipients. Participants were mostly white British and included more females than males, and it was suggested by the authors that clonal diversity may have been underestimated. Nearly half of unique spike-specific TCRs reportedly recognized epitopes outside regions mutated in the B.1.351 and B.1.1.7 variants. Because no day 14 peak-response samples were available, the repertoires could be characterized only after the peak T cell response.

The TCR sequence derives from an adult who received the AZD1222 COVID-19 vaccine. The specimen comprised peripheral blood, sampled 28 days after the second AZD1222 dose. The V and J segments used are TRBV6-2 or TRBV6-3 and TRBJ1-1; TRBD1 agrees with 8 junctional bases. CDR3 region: CASNPAGGAATEAFF. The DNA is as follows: TGTGCCAGCAACCCGGCAGGGGGCGCAGCAACTGAAGCTTTCTTT.